One and the same sample provided the 28 T cell receptor beta chains below, sequenced in a study of blood T cell repertoires in COVID-19. Profiled with immunoSEQ multiplex PCR; TCRdb holds only in-frame clones, not every one. The sample comprises nearly 200,000 clones, about 85% of which are singletons, and 0.95% rests with the top ten. Sequencing was performed on peripheral blood. These receptors came from a man aged 55-75 years with COVID-19, enrolled during active disease.

Written as DNA, the CDR3 is TGTGCCAGCAGCGTGGGGGTAGGAGGGGCCCAAGAGACCCAGTACTTC. Residues: CASSVGVGGAQETQYF. The J gene is TRBJ2-5, the V gene TRBV9; maybe TRBD2 (6 bases). The CDR3 consists of 16 residues. The ends were cut back, 2 bases at V and 1 base at J, with 15 bases in the middle. Germline CDR1 SGDLS, CDR2 YYNGEE.

V is TRBV29-1 and J is TRBJ2-7; D is uncertain. Germline V gives CDR1 SQVTM, CDR2 ANQGSEA. V was pared by 3 bases and J by 3 bases, with 12 bases between. The CDR3 contains 13 residues. CDR3 coding DNA: TGCAGCGTTGAGGGCTTTTTGGGCTACGAGCAGTACTTC. Translated: CSVEGFLGYEQYF.

The V and J genes are TRBV19 and TRBJ2-4, with 11 bases lining up with TRBD1. The CDR3 runs to 14 residues. Trimming took 6 bases from V and 7 from J; bases not matched to a gene: 5. The germline gives CDR1 LNHDA, CDR2 SQIVND (reference sequence). The CDR3 region is CASSRGQGVNIQYF. CDR3 coding DNA: TGTGCCAGTAGCAGGGGACAGGGGGTCAACATTCAGTACTTC.

This sequence joins TRBV7-9 and TRBJ1-1; D possibly corresponds to TRBD1 (5 bases). V was clipped by 5 bases and J by 3 bases, with 19 bases between them. Germline V gives CDR1 SEHNR, CDR2 FQNEAQ (reference sequence). The CDR3 runs 16 residues. CDR3 DNA sequence: TGTGCCAGCAGCCCAAATTACAGGACGGGGGACACTGAAGCTTTCTTT. As protein: CASSPNYRTGDTEAFF.

The chain is built from TRBV30 and TRBJ1-1; tentatively, D is TRBD1 (5 bases). Germline CDR1 and CDR2: GTSNPN and SVGIG (reference sequence). The CDR3 length is 13 residues. The ends were cut back, 2 bases at V and 5 bases at J, with 12 bases in the middle. CDR3 residues: CAWSRGVSTEAFF. In DNA form, the CDR3 reads TGTGCCTGGAGTCGGGGGGTTTCAACTGAAGCTTTCTTT. The full variable domain, completed using reference TRBV30 and TRBJ1-1, is SQTIHQWPATLVQPVGSPLSLECTVEGTSNPNLYWYRQAAGRGLQLLFYSVGIGQISSEVPQNLSASRPQDRQFILSSKKLLLSDSGFYLCAWSRGVSTEAFFGQGTRLTVV.

The chain uses TRBV1 and TRBJ2-2; TRBD2, the D gene given by the table, was not confirmed from the DNA. TRBV1 is annotated as a pseudogene. There are 18 residues in the CDR3. The CDR3 sequence is CTSSPAKVAGEVIGELFF. For the CDR3, the DNA is TGCACCAGCAGCCCTGCTAAGGTAGCGGGAGAAGTAATCGGGGAGCTGTTTTTT.

J is TRBJ2-3 and V is TRBV24-1; D remains ambiguous. Germline V gene data show CDR1 as KGHDR and CDR2 as SFDVKD. This CDR3 has 12 amino acids. Trimming cost V 4 bases and J 7 bases, with 8 bases left between them. CDR3 DNA: TGTGCCACCAGTGACCCACCTAATACGCAGTATTTT. The encoded protein is CATSDPPNTQYF.

J is TRBJ1-5 and V is TRBV4-1; unclear D gene. Trimming pared 0 bases from V and 2 bases from J, leaving 8 bases between. The germline gives CDR1 MGHRA, CDR2 YSYEKL. CDR3 length: 15 amino acids. This chain's CDR3 is CASSQEPIGNQPQHF. CDR3 DNA sequence: TGCGCCAGCAGCCAAGAACCCATAGGCAATCAGCCCCAGCATTTT.

The chain links TRBV28 to TRBJ1-2; TRBD1 is a possible D gene (5 bases). Germline-derived CDR1 and CDR2 are MDHEN and SYDVKM. V shed 6 bases and J shed 6 bases, with 14 bases lying between them. The CDR3 consists of 13 residues. CDR3 sequence reads: CASRLPGTDGYTF. The CDR3 DNA sequence: TGTGCCAGCAGACTTCCGGGGACTGATGGCTACACCTTC.

In its sample, this clone was seen a few times. The chain recombines TRBV6-1 with TRBJ2-7; the D gene is possibly TRBD2 (7 bases). The CDR3 has 17 amino acids. Per germline, CDR1 MNHNS and CDR2 SASEGT. V lost 2 bases, J lost 3 bases, and 20 bases lay in between. The CDR3 nucleotides read TGTGCCAGCAGTGAATACCCAGTGGGGGGGGCCGACTACGAGCAGTACTTC. Encoded protein: CASSEYPVGGADYEQYF.

The genes are TRBV12-3 or TRBV12-4 and TRBJ2-3; possibly TRBD2 for D (6 bases). CDR3 length: 13 amino acids. V was shortened by 3 bases and J by 5 bases, with 9 bases between the two germline ends. This CDR3 is CASSFGGKDTQYF. CDR3 bases: TGTGCCAGCAGTTTTGGAGGGAAAGATACGCAGTATTTT.

The chain joins TRBV5-4 to TRBJ2-3; 9 nucleotides line up with TRBD1. V shed 3 bases, J shed 5 bases, and the junction held 7 bases outside the gene matches. The CDR3 has 15 residues. CDR1 is SGHNT, CDR2 YYREEE, per germline (reference sequence). The CDR3 DNA reads TGTGCCAGCAGCTCAGACAGGGGGGTGGGAGATACGCAGTATTTT. The encoded protein is CASSSDRGVGDTQYF.

This clone showed up just a few times. The V call is TRBV7-2, the J call TRBJ2-7, with TRBD1 identical over 9 bases. Germline V gene sequence: CDR1 SGHTA, CDR2 FQGNSA. This CDR3 contains 14 residues. J gave up 7 bases and V 5 bases, and 9 bases lay outside the gene matches. Here the CDR3 reads CASSRRTGEDEQYF. The CDR3 coding sequence is TGTGCCAGCAGCAGACGGACAGGGGAAGATGAGCAGTACTTC.

The chain combines TRBV6-5 with TRBJ1-2; 7 bases match TRBD1. The J segment lost 10 bases and the V segment lost 4 bases, leaving 6 bases of the junction unmatched. CDR1 and CDR2 (germline): MNHEY, SVGAGI. CDR3 length equals 12 residues. CDR3 in DNA: TGTGCCAGCAGTTCGACGGGACAGCACTACACCTTC. Translation: CASSSTGQHYTF.

Turning to this clone: This same CDR3 is encoded by further DNA sequences in the sample. The gene calls are TRBV18 and TRBJ1-1, with D maybe TRBD1 (6 bases). Germline V gene sequence: CDR1 KGHSH, CDR2 LQKENI. The V end lost 2 bases, the J end lost 1 base, and 11 bases lay between the germline ends. The CDR3 is 15 amino acids. CDR3 sequence (DNA): TGTGCCAGCTCACCAAGCTGGGGGCGGAACACTGAAGCTTTCTTT. It codes for CASSPSWGRNTEAFF. Together with reference TRBV18 and TRBJ1-1, the CDR3 gives the full variable domain: NAGVMQNPRHLVRRRGQEARLRCSPMKGHSHVYWYRQLPEEGLKFMVYLQKENIIDESGMPKERFSAEFPKEGPSILRIQQVVRGDSAAYFCASSPSWGRNTEAFFGQGTRLTVV.

The CDR3 is CASSLGVEDYEQYF. CDR3 nucleotides: TGTGCCAGCAGCTTAGGGGTTGAGGATTACGAGCAGTACTTC. The chain employs TRBV13 and TRBJ2-7; D unresolved. Germline-derived CDR1 and CDR2 are PRHDT and FYEKMQ (reference sequence). This CDR3 has 14 amino acids. Trimming pared 0 bases from V and 4 bases from J, leaving 10 bases between.

In its sample, this clone was seen once. CDR3 sequence: CASSRETRGTEAFF. In DNA, the CDR3 is TGCGCCAGCAGCCGAGAGACACGTGGGACTGAAGCTTTCTTT. The V gene is TRBV4-1, the J gene TRBJ1-1; D is ambiguous. This CDR3 comprises 14 residues. Germline V gene sequence: CDR1 MGHRA, CDR2 YSYEKL. V lost 4 bases and J lost 5, with 14 bases in between.

This chain uses TRBV6-4 with TRBJ1-1, with no clear D. This CDR3 has 14 residues. The V gene's germline CDR1 is MRHNA and CDR2 SNTAGT. The V and J ends lost 3 bases and 5 bases respectively, with 13 bases between them. CDR3 region: CASSEEPRRTEAFF. Here the CDR3 DNA reads TGTGCCAGCAGTGAAGAACCCCGGAGGACTGAAGCTTTCTTT.

V and J are TRBV11-2 and TRBJ2-2; D unresolved. Trimming stripped 5 bases from V and 8 bases from J, with 9 bases between. Looked up from germline, CDR1 is SGHAT and CDR2 is FQNNGV. The CDR3 length is 12 residues. The CDR3 DNA follows: TGTGCCAGCAGCACTCTCATGGGGGAGCTGTTTTTT. Translating it yields CASSTLMGELFF.

The V and J genes are TRBV9 and TRBJ1-5; D not certain. Trimming took off 1 base at V and 8 bases at J, with 16 bases between the two ends. The CDR3 spans 15 residues. Germline CDR1 is SGDLS and CDR2 is YYNGEE. This chain's CDR3 is CASSVREDPGEPQHF. CDR3 sequence (DNA): TGTGCCAGCAGCGTACGAGAGGACCCCGGGGAGCCCCAGCATTTT.

This chain uses TRBV10-3 with TRBJ1-5, with a possible D match to TRBD1 (6 bases). Germline V lookup: CDR1 ENHRY, CDR2 SYGVKD. V was pared by 7 bases and J by 5 bases, with 33 bases between. This CDR3 is built from 20 residues. DNA of the CDR3: TGTGCCATCATCCCTGCCGGCATTGGGGGACAAAGTTCGAGGCATCAGCCCCAGCATTTT. The encoded protein is CAIIPAGIGGQSSRHQPQHF.

The V call is TRBV6-1, the J call TRBJ2-3, with D possibly TRBD2 on 6 matching bases. Per the germline V gene, CDR1 is MNHNS and CDR2 is SASEGT. The CDR3 has 12 amino acids. Trimming removed 10 bases at V and 9 bases at J, with 17 bases between. The CDR3 region has the DNA TGTGCCACCAGACCGGGAGAGGGCACGCAGTATTTT. Protein sequence: CATRPGEGTQYF.

The chain is built from TRBV7-8 and TRBJ2-7; D is unresolved. The germline CDR1 and CDR2 sequences are SGHVS and FQNEAQ. The CDR3 loop spans 15 amino acids. The ends were cut back, 2 bases at V and 4 bases at J, with 15 bases in the middle. The CDR3 protein is CASSLSETRIYEQYF. As DNA, the CDR3 is TGTGCCAGCAGCTTATCCGAAACGAGGATATACGAGCAGTACTTC.

The chain is built from TRBV10-3 and TRBJ2-7; TRBD2 matches 9 bases. Trimming took 10 bases from V and 2 from J; bases not matched to a gene: 9. CDR3 length: 14 residues. The germline gives CDR1 ENHRY, CDR2 SYGVKD. Written as DNA, the CDR3 is TGTGCCACCATTAGCGGGAGCGGTACCTACGAGCAGTACTTC. This encodes CATISGSGTYEQYF.

This clone was found a few times. The chain combines TRBV7-2 with TRBJ2-1, with a tentative D call TRBD2 (5 bases). V lost 1 base and J lost 6, with 19 bases in between. Looked up from germline, CDR1 is SGHTA and CDR2 is FQGNSA. The CDR3 sequence is 17 residues long. CDR3 nucleotide sequence: TGTGCCAGCAGCTTAGGCTATAGGGCGAGGGCTAGCAATGAGCAGTTCTTC. Translating gives CASSLGYRARASNEQFF.

The chain links TRBV7-2 to TRBJ1-5; 10 nucleotides line up with TRBD1. After removal of 3 bases from V and 1 base from J, the junction contained 3 bases not matched to a gene. Germline CDR1 SGHTA, CDR2 FQGNSA. This CDR3 spans 16 amino acids. The CDR3 DNA follows: TGTGCCAGCAGCTTTAGGGGACAGGGGAGCAATCAGCCCCAGCATTTT. Translated: CASSFRGQGSNQPQHF.

Here the CDR3 DNA reads TGTGCCTGGACCAAGACAGGGAATAGCAATCAGCCCCAGCATTTT. Translating it yields CAWTKTGNSNQPQHF. V gene TRBV30 combines with J gene TRBJ1-5; 7 bases fit TRBD1. This CDR3 comprises 15 residues. V shed 4 bases and J 0 bases; nucleotides not matched to a gene: 6. Germline CDR1 is GTSNPN and CDR2 is SVGIG (reference sequence).

V is TRBV7-9 and J is TRBJ1-1; D is uncertain. V was cut by 4 bases and J by 7 bases, with 16 bases left in between. The CDR3 has 14 residues. Germline V gene data show CDR1 as SEHNR and CDR2 as FQNEAQ (reference sequence). The CDR3 reads CASSSLGGKSEAFF. Here the CDR3 DNA reads TGTGCCAGCAGCTCCCTTGGCGGTAAGAGTGAAGCTTTCTTT.